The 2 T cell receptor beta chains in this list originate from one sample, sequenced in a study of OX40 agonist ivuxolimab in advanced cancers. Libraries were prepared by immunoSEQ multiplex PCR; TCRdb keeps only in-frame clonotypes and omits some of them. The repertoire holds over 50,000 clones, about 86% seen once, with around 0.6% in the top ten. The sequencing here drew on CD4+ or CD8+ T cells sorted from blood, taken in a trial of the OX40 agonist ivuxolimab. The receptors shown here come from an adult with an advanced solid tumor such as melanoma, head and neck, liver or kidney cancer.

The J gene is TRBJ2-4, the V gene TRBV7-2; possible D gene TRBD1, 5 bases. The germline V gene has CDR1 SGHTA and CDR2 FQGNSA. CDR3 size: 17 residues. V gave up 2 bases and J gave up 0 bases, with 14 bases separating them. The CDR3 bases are TGTGCCAGCAGCTTACAGCAGGGCCTTCCAGCCAAAAACATTCAGTACTTC. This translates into CASSLQQGLPAKNIQYF.

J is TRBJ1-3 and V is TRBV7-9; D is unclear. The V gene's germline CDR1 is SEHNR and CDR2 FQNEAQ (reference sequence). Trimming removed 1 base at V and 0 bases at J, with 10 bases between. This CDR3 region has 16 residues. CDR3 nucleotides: TGTGCCAGCAGCTTAGGCCGGACCAACTCTGGAAACACCATATATTTT. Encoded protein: CASSLGRTNSGNTIYF.